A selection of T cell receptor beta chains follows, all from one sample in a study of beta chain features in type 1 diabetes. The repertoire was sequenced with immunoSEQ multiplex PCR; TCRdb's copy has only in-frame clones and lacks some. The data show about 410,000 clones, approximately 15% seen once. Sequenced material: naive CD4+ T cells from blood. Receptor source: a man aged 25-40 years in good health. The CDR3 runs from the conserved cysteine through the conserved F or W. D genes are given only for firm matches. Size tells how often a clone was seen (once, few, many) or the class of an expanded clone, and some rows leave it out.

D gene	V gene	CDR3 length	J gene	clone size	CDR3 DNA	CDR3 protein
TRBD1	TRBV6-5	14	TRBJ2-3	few	TGTGCCAGCAGTTCCTGGACAGGAACAGATACGCAGTATTTT	CASSSWTGTDTQYF
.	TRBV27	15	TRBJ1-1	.	TGTGCCAGCAGTTTATTTGGGTTCCAGAACACTGAAGCTTTCTTT	CASSLFGFQNTEAFF
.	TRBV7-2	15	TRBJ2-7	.	TGTGCCAGCAGCCTTCGACAGGGCACCGGGGGCGAGCAGTACTTC	CASSLRQGTGGEQYF
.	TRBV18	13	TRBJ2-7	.	TGTGCCAGCTCACCGCCGGGGCGCTACGAGCAGTACTTC	CASSPPGRYEQYF
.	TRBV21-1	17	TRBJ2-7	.	TGTGCCAGCAGCAAAGGGCTAGCGGGGAGATTCTCCTACGAGCAGTACTTC	CASSKGLAGRFSYEQYF
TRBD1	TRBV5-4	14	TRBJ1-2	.	TGTGCCAGCAGCAGTTACAGGGGGAACTATGGCTACACCTTC	CASSSYRGNYGYTF
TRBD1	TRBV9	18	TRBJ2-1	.	TGTGCCAGCAGCCTCCGGACAGGGGTGGAAACTTCCTACAATGAGCAGTTCTTC	CASSLRTGVETSYNEQFF
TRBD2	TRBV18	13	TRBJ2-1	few	TGTGCCAGCTCCCAGTCTCGGACTAGCCCAGCGTTCTTC	CASSQSRTSPAFF
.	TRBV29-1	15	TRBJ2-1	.	TGCAGCGTTCGAAAGGACGGCTTGACCTACAATGAGCAGTTCTTC	CSVRKDGLTYNEQFF
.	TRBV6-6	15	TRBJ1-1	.	TGTGCCAGCAGACCTCCGGGACCTGGCGACACTGAAGCTTTCTTT	CASRPPGPGDTEAFF
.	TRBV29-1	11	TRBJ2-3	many	TGCAGCGTGGACTTCACAGATACGCAGTATTTT	CSVDFTDTQYF
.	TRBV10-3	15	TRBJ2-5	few	TGTGCCATCAGTGAATCACAGGTCCTGGGAGAGACCCAGTACTTC	CAISESQVLGETQYF
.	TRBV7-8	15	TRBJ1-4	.	TGTGCCAGCAGCTTAGCGGTCGGGGGCTATGAAAAACTGTTTTTT	CASSLAVGGYEKLFF
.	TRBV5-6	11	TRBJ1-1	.	TGTGCCAGCAGTCGGGACACTGAAGCTTTCTTT	CASSRDTEAFF
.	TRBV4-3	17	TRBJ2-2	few	TGCGCCAGCAGCCAAGTGGATCGGAGCCTGAGCACCGGGGAGCTGTTTTTT	CASSQVDRSLSTGELFF
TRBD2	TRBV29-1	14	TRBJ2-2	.	TGCAGCGTCAAGGGCGCGGGGGACACCGGGGAGCTGTTTTTT	CSVKGAGDTGELFF
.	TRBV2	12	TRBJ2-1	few	TGTGCCAGCAGTGTTGCGTCAGGTGAGCAGTTCTTC	CASSVASGEQFF
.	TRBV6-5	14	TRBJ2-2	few	TGTGCCAGCACTCCTACACTAGCATCCGGGGAGCTGTTTTTT	CASTPTLASGELFF
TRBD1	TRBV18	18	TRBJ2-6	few	TGTGCCAGCTCACAAACTCCGGGACAGGGTACATCGGCCAACGTCCTGACTTTC	CASSQTPGQGTSANVLTF
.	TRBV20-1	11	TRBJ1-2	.	TGCAGTGCCAATATCGACAGTGGCTACACCTTC	CSANIDSGYTF
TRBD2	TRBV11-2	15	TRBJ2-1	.	TGTGCCAGCAGCTTGGTTGCGGGGGGAAGTTATGAGCAGTTCTTC	CASSLVAGGSYEQFF
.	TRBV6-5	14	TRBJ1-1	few	TGTGCCAGCAGTTACTTTGGGGGCCCCACTGAAGCTTTCTTT	CASSYFGGPTEAFF
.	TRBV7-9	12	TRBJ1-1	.	TGTGCCAGCAGCGCCCACAACACTGAAGCTTTCTTT	CASSAHNTEAFF
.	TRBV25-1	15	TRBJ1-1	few	TGTGCCAGCAGTGATGGCTCAGGAGTGAACACTGAAGCTTTCTTT	CASSDGSGVNTEAFF
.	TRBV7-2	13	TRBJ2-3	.	TGTGCCAGCAGCGTCAACTTCGCAGATACGCAGTATTTT	CASSVNFADTQYF
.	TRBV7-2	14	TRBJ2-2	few	TGTGCCAGCAGCTGGGAGCCCCGAATCGGGGAGCTGTTTTTT	CASSWEPRIGELFF
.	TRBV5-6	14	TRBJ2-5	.	TGTGCCAGCAGCCCGGACGGTTTTGTGAAGACCCAGTACTTC	CASSPDGFVKTQYF
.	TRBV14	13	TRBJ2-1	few	TGTGCCAGCAGCCAAGACAGCTACAATGAGCAGTTCTTC	CASSQDSYNEQFF
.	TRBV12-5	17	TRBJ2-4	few	TGTGCTAGTGGTTTGGTACTCACAGGACAAGCCAAAAACATTCAGTACTTC	CASGLVLTGQAKNIQYF
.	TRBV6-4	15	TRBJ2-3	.	TGTGCCAGCAGGCCGGACACCCAAAACACAGATACGCAGTATTTT	CASRPDTQNTDTQYF
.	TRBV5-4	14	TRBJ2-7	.	TGTGCCAGCAGCTCCTTTAGGGAGCCATGGGAGCAGTACTTC	CASSSFREPWEQYF
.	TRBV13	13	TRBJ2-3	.	TGTGCCAGCAGCTCGCCAGCGACAGATACGCAGTATTTT	CASSSPATDTQYF
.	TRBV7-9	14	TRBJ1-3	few	TGTGCCAGCAGCCGCACGAGCTCTGGAAACACCATATATTTT	CASSRTSSGNTIYF